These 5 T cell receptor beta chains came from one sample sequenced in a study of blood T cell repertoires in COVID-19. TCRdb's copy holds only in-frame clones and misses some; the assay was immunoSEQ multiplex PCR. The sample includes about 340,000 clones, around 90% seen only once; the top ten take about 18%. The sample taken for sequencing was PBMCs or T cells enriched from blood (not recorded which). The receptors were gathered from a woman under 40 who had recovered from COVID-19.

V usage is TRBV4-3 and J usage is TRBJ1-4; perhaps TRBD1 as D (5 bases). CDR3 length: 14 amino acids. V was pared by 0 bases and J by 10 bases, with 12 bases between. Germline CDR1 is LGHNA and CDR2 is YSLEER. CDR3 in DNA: TGCGCCAGCAGCCAAGATCGGGGGGATAGAAAACTGTTTTTT. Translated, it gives CASSQDRGDRKLFF.

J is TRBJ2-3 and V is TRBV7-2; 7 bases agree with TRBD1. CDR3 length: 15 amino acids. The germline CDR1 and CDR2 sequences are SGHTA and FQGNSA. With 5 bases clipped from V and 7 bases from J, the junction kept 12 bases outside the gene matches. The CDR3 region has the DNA TGTGCCAGCAGCCCCGGACAGGTCCAGGGAAATACGCAGTATTTT. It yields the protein CASSPGQVQGNTQYF.

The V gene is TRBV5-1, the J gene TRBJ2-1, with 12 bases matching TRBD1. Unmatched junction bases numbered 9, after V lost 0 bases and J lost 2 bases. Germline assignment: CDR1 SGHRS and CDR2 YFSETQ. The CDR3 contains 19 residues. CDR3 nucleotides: TGCGCCAGCAGCTTGGCGGGGACAGGGGGCTTCTCTACCTACAATGAGCAGTTCTTC. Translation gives CASSLAGTGGFSTYNEQFF.

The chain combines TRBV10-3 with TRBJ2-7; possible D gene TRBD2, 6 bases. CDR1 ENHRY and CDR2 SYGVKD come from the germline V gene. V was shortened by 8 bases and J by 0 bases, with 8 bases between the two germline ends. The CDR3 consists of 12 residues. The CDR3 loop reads CAIGRSSYEQYF. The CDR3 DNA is TGTGCCATCGGGAGGAGCTCCTACGAGCAGTACTTC.

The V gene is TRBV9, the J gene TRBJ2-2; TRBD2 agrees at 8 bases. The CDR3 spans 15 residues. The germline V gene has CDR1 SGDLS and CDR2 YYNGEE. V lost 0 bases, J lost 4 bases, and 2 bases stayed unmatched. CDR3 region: CASSVVGTSTGELFF. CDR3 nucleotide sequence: TGTGCCAGCAGCGTAGTCGGGACTAGCACCGGGGAGCTGTTTTTT.